This record looks at one TCR beta chain sequence and its context. Antigen unknown. The entry originates in a study of chemoradiotherapy in HPV16-positive cancers. Study outcomes and limitations: HPV-responsive T-cell expansion during chemoradiotherapy was linked to improved recurrence-free survival in HPV16-positive patients.

This CDR3 comprises 15 residues. V lost 3 bases, J lost 5 bases, and 5 bases stayed unmatched. Germline CDR1 is LNHDA and CDR2 is SQIVND (reference sequence). TCRdb's copy holds only in-frame clones and misses some; the assay was immunoSEQ multiplex PCR. Of more than 13,000 clones in the sample, approximately 86% were seen once. Sequencing used blood, obtained from a patient who underwent chemoradiotherapy. The source of this sequence is a human donor with HPV-associated anogenital cancer. The V and J genes are TRBV19 and TRBJ2-1, with 9 bases matching TRBD1. CDR3 loop: CASSIRDREHNEQFF. For the CDR3, the DNA is TGTGCCAGTAGTATCCGGGACAGGGAACACAATGAGCAGTTCTTC. The variable domain in full, completed from reference TRBV19 and TRBJ2-1, reads DGGITQSPKYLFRKEGQNVTLSCEQNLNHDAMYWYRQDPGQGLRLIYYSQIVNDFQKGDIAEGYSVSREKKESFPLTVTSAQKNPTAFYLCASSIRDREHNEQFFGPGTRLTVL.